Each of the 14 T cell receptor beta chains below was sequenced from the same sample in a study of blood T cell repertoires in COVID-19. Sequencing used immunoSEQ multiplex PCR; TCRdb keeps in-frame clones, though not all of them. The table has 65,000 to 90,000 clones, around 80% seen once. Sample: peripheral blood. Receptors were obtained from a woman older than 75 with acute or convalescent COVID-19.

With respect to this clone: This sample includes further DNA sequences coding for the same CDR3. CDR3 DNA sequence: TGCGCCAGCAGCTCCGGACAGGGTTACGAGCAGTACTTC. Its protein product is CASSSGQGYEQYF. The chain is built from TRBV5-1 and TRBJ2-7, with 8 bases identical to TRBD1. CDR1 and CDR2 from the germline V gene are SGHRS and YFSETQ. The trim removed 3 bases at V and 4 bases at J, leaving 3 bases unmatched. This CDR3 has 13 amino acids. Variable domain in full (rest from reference TRBV5-1 and TRBJ2-7): KAGVTQTPRYLIKTRGQQVTLSCSPISGHRSVSWYQQTPGQGLQFLFEYFSETQRNKGNFPGRFSGRQFSNSRSEMNVSTLELGDSALYLCASSSGQGYEQYFGPGTRLTVT.

The chain uses TRBV4-1 and TRBJ2-3; 7 positions match TRBD1. Germline lookup yields CDR1 MGHRA and CDR2 YSYEKL. This CDR3 is 13 amino acids long. V lost 8 bases, J lost 3 bases, and 5 bases stayed unmatched. The CDR3 is CASRQGVTDTQYF. CDR3 coding DNA: TGCGCCAGCCGGCAGGGGGTTACAGATACGCAGTATTTT.

CDR3 coding DNA: TGCGCCAGCAGCTTTACAGGGGGAGCCGCAACTAATGAAAAACTGTTTTTT. Protein product: CASSFTGGAATNEKLFF. V is TRBV5-1 and J is TRBJ1-4; 8 bases agree with TRBD1. Trimming at V came to 2 bases and at J to 0 bases, leaving 6 bases not matched to a gene. This CDR3 is built from 17 residues. CDR1 is SGHRS, CDR2 YFSETQ, per germline.

The chain couples TRBV7-8 to TRBJ2-1, with TRBD1 matching 10 bases. The CDR3 has 16 amino acids. Unmatched junction bases numbered 6, after V lost 3 bases and J lost 4 bases. Germline-derived CDR1 and CDR2 are SGHVS and FQNEAQ. CDR3 in amino acids: CASSLSGTGAYNEQFF. In DNA, the CDR3 is TGTGCCAGCAGCTTGTCCGGGACAGGGGCTTACAATGAGCAGTTCTTC.

This chain links TRBV5-1 with TRBJ1-5, with TRBD1 as a possible D gene (6 bases). Per germline, CDR1 SGHRS and CDR2 YFSETQ. The V gene lost 4 bases and the J gene lost 7 bases, with 15 bases spanning the gap. This CDR3 is 14 amino acids long. The DNA of the CDR3 is TGCGCCAGCAGCGCCACAGGGACGGACCAGCCCCAGCATTTT. Encoded protein: CASSATGTDQPQHF.

This rearrangement joins TRBV7-9 to TRBJ1-5, with D tentatively TRBD1 (6 bases). The germline V and J ends were trimmed by 5 bases and 5 bases, with 13 bases remaining between them. The CDR3 has 14 amino acids. Germline lookup yields CDR1 SEHNR and CDR2 FQNEAQ (reference sequence). CDR3 residues: CASSPPGAYQPQHF. CDR3 sequence (DNA): TGTGCCAGCAGCCCACCAGGGGCTTATCAGCCCCAGCATTTT.

Written as DNA, the CDR3 is TGTGCCAGCAGTGCAGGGGTTAGCAATCAGCCCCAGCATTTT. This codes for CASSAGVSNQPQHF. The chain couples TRBV6-6 to TRBJ1-5, with D possibly being TRBD1 (6 bases). In germline, CDR1 is MNHNY, CDR2 SVGAGI (reference sequence). With 5 bases removed from V and 0 bases from J, the gap between germline ends came to 8 bases. This CDR3 spans 14 amino acids.

V gene TRBV6-5 combines with J gene TRBJ2-7, with TRBD1 matching over 11 bases. Per the germline V gene, CDR1 is MNHEY and CDR2 is SVGAGI. The CDR3 loop spans 14 amino acids. The junction had 3 bases not matched to a gene; V was cut back by 8 bases and J by 0 bases. The CDR3 bases are TGTGCCAGCTTTGGGACAGGGGGCTCCTACGAGCAGTACTTC. It encodes CASFGTGGSYEQYF.

This chain joins TRBV6-5 and TRBJ2-7, with 10 nucleotides matching TRBD1. The V segment lost 2 bases and the J segment 3 bases; nucleotides outside the gene matches: 1. The CDR3 is 14 residues long. CDR1 MNHEY and CDR2 SVGAGI come from the germline V gene. The CDR3 loop is CASSYRDRGYEQYF. Here the CDR3 DNA reads TGTGCCAGCAGTTACCGGGACAGGGGCTACGAGCAGTACTTC.

The chain recombines TRBV5-1 with TRBJ2-5, with D perhaps matching TRBD2 (7 bases). CDR3 size: 14 residues. V was pared by 3 bases and J by 5 bases, with 14 bases between. The germline CDR1 and CDR2 sequences are SGHRS and YFSETQ. CDR3 DNA sequence: TGCGCCAGCAGCTATCGGGGGGCATTGGAGACCCAGTACTTC. It yields the protein CASSYRGALETQYF.

The chain uses TRBV3-1 (or the pseudogene TRBV3-2) and TRBJ2-5; 8 bases are shared with TRBD1. The germline V gene has CDR1 LGHDT and CDR2 YNNKEL (reference sequence). The CDR3 sequence is 14 residues long. After removal of 1 base from V and 4 bases from J, the junction contained 2 bases not matched to a gene. The CDR3 sequence: CASSQGQGRETQYF. The DNA for the CDR3 is TGTGCCAGCAGCCAAGGACAGGGGCGAGAGACCCAGTACTTC.

This chain joins TRBV19 and TRBJ2-1; TRBD2 agrees at 8 bases. CDR1 is LNHDA, CDR2 SQIVND, per germline (reference sequence). The CDR3 consists of 16 residues. The ends lost 5 bases at V and 5 bases at J; junction bases unmatched: 11. The CDR3 sequence: CASSPNPGLGNNEQFF. CDR3 nucleotide sequence: TGTGCCAGTAGTCCGAATCCGGGACTAGGGAACAATGAGCAGTTCTTC.

The chain couples TRBV11-3 to TRBJ2-5, with D possibly matching TRBD2 (5 bases). Germline V gene data show CDR1 as SGHNT and CDR2 as YENEEA. CDR3 length equals 15 residues. The V end lost 5 bases, the J end lost 3 bases, and 16 bases lay between the germline ends. In DNA, the CDR3 is TGTGCCAGCAGCCGAGAGACGGACTTAGAAGAGACCCAGTACTTC. Translating it yields CASSRETDLEETQYF.

This chain uses TRBV6-1 with TRBJ2-7, with D possibly matching TRBD1 (6 bases). The germline gives CDR1 MNHNS, CDR2 SASEGT. V shed 0 bases and J shed 6 bases, with 9 bases lying between them. CDR3 length equals 13 residues. This CDR3 is CASSEAAGVEQYF. CDR3 sequence (DNA): TGTGCCAGCAGTGAAGCGGCAGGGGTCGAGCAGTACTTC.